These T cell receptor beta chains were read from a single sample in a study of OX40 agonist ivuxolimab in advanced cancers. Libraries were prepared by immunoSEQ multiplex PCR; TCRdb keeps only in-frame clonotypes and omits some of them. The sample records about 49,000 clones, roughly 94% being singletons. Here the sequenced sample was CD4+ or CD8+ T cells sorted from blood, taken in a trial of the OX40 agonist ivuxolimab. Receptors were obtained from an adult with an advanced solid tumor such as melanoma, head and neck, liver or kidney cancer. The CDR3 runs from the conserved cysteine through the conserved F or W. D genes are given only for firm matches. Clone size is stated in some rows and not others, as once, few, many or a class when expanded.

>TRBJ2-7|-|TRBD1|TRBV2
CASSSPGQGTSEQYF
TGTGCCAGCAGTAGTCCGGGACAGGGTACGAGCGAGCAGTACTTC
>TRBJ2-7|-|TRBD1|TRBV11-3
CASSYRDRGYEQYF
TGTGCCAGCAGCTACCGGGACAGGGGATACGAGCAGTACTTC
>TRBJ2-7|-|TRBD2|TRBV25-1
CASSEGTSGRAFSYEQYF
TGTGCCAGCAGTGAGGGGACTAGCGGGAGGGCCTTTTCCTACGAGCAGTACTTC
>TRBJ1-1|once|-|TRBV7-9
CASSPTVMNTEAFF
TGTGCCAGCAGCCCGACGGTGATGAACACTGAAGCTTTCTTT
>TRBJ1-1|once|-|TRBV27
CASSSAGSTEAFF
TGTGCCAGCAGTTCAGCAGGGAGCACTGAAGCTTTCTTT
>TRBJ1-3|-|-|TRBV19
CASSMRRDSGNTIYF
TGTGCCAGTAGTATGAGGAGGGACTCTGGAAACACCATATATTTT
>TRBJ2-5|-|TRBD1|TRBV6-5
CATTDRDQTQYF
TGTGCGACGACGGACAGGGATCAGACCCAGTACTTC
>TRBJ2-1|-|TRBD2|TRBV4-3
CASSPWIAGRGEQFF
TGCGCCAGCAGCCCCTGGATAGCGGGAAGGGGTGAGCAGTTCTTC
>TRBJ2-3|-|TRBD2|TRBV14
CASSILAGAADTQYF
TGTGCCAGCAGTATACTAGCGGGAGCCGCAGATACGCAGTATTTT
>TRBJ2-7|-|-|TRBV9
CASSVVGNRGEQYF
TGTGCCAGCAGCGTAGTGGGCAATAGGGGCGAGCAGTACTTC
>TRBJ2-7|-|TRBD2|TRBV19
CASSRTSGSYEQYF
TGTGCCAGTAGTAGAACTAGCGGGAGCTACGAGCAGTACTTC
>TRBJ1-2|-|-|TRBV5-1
CASSLAGSGGYTF
TGCGCCAGCAGCTTGGCCGGGTCAGGTGGCTACACCTTC
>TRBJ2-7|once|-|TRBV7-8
CASSLALGRNYEQYF
TGTGCCAGCAGCTTAGCTTTGGGACGAAACTACGAGCAGTACTTC
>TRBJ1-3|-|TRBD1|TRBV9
CASSVAGTGDLDTIYF
TGTGCCAGCAGCGTAGCCGGGACAGGGGATTTAGACACCATATATTTT
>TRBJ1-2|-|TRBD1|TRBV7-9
CASSFSPGTGGIVYGYTF
TGTGCCAGCAGCTTTTCCCCCGGGACAGGGGGAATAGTTTATGGCTACACCTTC
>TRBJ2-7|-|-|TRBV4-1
CASSQDTTARATYEQYF
TGCGCCAGCAGCCAAGATACAACCGCACGGGCAACCTACGAGCAGTACTTC
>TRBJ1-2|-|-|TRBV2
CASRIQVHGYTF
TGTGCCAGCAGGATACAGGTTCATGGCTACACCTTC
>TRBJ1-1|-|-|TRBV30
CAWRGEGAKEAFF
TGTGCCTGGAGGGGGGAAGGGGCAAAGGAAGCTTTCTTT
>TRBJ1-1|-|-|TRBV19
CASSISATEAFF
TGTGCCAGTAGTATATCGGCCACTGAAGCTTTCTTT
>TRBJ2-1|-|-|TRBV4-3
CASSQDGHNSYNEQFF
TGCGCCAGCAGCCAAGACGGACACAACTCCTACAATGAGCAGTTCTTC
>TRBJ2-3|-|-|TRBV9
CASSDTDSTDTQYF
TGTGCCAGCAGCGATACCGACAGTACAGATACGCAGTATTTT
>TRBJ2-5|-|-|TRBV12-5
CASVEGRLETQYF
TGTGCTAGTGTCGAGGGAAGGTTGGAGACCCAGTACTTC
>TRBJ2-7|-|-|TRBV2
CASSEGSSYEQYF
TGTGCCAGCAGTGAGGGCAGCTCCTACGAGCAGTACTTC
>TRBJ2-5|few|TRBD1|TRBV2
CASGEDRGWETQYF
TGTGCCAGCGGGGAGGACAGGGGGTGGGAGACCCAGTACTTC
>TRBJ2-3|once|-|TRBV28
CASSLSSVGTQYF
TGTGCCAGCAGTTTATCCTCCGTGGGTACGCAGTATTTT
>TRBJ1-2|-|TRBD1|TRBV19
CASSPPGQNYGYTF
TGTGCCAGTAGCCCACCGGGACAGAACTATGGCTACACCTTC
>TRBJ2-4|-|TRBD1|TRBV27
CASSSKPPGQGTVAQNIQYF
TGTGCCAGCAGTTCAAAACCTCCGGGACAGGGGACCGTGGCTCAAAACATTCAGTACTTC
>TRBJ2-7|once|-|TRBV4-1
CASSQDPVGAYEQYF
TGCGCCAGCAGCCAAGATCCCGTCGGGGCCTACGAGCAGTACTTC
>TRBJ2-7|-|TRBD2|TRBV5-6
CASTPGGGYEQYF
TGTGCCAGCACCCCCGGGGGGGGCTACGAGCAGTACTTC
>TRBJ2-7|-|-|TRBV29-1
CSVALVGTRPYEQYF
TGCAGCGTCGCTCTTGTGGGGACTCGTCCCTACGAGCAGTACTTC
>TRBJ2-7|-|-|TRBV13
CASSLWGFYEQYF
TGTGCCAGCAGCTTATGGGGATTCTACGAGCAGTACTTC
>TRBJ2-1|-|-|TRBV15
CATSGDGSPGGRYNEQFF
TGTGCCACCAGCGGGGACGGTTCCCCCGGCGGTCGATACAATGAGCAGTTCTTC
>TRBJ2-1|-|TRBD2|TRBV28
CASSPVAGFYNEQFF
TGTGCCAGCAGTCCTGTAGCGGGGTTCTACAATGAGCAGTTCTTC
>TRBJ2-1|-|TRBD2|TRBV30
CAWRVTSGGPYNEQFF
TGTGCCTGGAGGGTGACTAGCGGGGGCCCCTACAATGAGCAGTTCTTC
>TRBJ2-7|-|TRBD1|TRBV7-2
CASSYLTGVSYEQYF
TGTGCCAGCAGCTATTTAACAGGGGTATCCTACGAGCAGTACTTC
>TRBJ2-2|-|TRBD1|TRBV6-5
CASRDRGQTGELFF
TGTGCCAGCAGGGACAGGGGGCAAACCGGGGAGCTGTTTTTT
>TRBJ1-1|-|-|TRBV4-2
CASSQDLGMNTEAFF
TGTGCCAGCAGCCAAGATTTGGGGATGAACACTGAAGCTTTCTTT
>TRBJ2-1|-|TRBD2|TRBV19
CASFGASGSSYNEQFF
TGTGCCAGTTTCGGTGCTAGCGGGAGTTCCTACAATGAGCAGTTCTTC
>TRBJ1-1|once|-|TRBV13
CASSPQVPPEAFF
TGTGCCAGCAGCCCACAGGTACCCCCTGAAGCTTTCTTT
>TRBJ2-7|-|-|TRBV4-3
CASSQTGISEQYF
TGCGCCAGCAGCCAGACAGGTATCTCCGAGCAGTACTTC
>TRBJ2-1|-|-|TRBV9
CASTNSNRSSYNEQFF
TGTGCCAGCACCAATAGTAACAGGAGCTCCTACAATGAGCAGTTCTTC
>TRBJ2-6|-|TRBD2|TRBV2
CASSEAWAGRASGANVLTF
TGTGCCAGCAGTGAAGCGTGGGCAGGGAGGGCCTCTGGGGCCAACGTCCTGACTTTC
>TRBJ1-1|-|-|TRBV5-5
CASSLQRARNMNTEAFF
TGTGCCAGCAGCCTTCAGCGAGCGAGGAACATGAACACTGAAGCTTTCTTT
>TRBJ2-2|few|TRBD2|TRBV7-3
CASSLAGVGTGELFF
TGTGCCAGCAGCTTAGCGGGAGTTGGCACCGGGGAGCTGTTTTTT
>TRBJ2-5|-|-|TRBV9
CASSVDGLAETQYF
TGTGCCAGCAGCGTAGATGGGCTAGCAGAGACCCAGTACTTC
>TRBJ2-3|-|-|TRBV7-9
CASTPPRPNPDTDTQYF
TGTGCCAGCACCCCCCCCAGGCCGAATCCTGACACAGATACGCAGTATTTT
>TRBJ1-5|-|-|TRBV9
CASSSDRYSNQPQHF
TGTGCCAGCAGCTCCGACAGGTATAGCAATCAGCCCCAGCATTTT
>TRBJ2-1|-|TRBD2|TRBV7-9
CASSPRTSGRSNEQFF
TGTGCCAGCAGCCCTCGGACTAGCGGGAGGTCAAATGAGCAGTTCTTC
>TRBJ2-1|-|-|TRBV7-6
CASSRGPGPRGDEQFF
TGTGCCAGCAGCCGGGGTCCGGGACCACGTGGCGATGAGCAGTTCTTC
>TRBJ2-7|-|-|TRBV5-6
CASSAGPVYEQYF
TGTGCCAGCAGCGCGGGACCGGTCTACGAGCAGTACTTC
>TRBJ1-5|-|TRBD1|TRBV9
CASSAGGGNQPQHF
TGTGCCAGCAGCGCAGGGGGCGGCAATCAGCCCCAGCATTTT
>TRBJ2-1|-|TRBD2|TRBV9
CASSAPREGPYNEQFF
TGTGCCAGCAGCGCCCCTAGGGAGGGCCCCTACAATGAGCAGTTCTTC
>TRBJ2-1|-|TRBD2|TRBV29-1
CSVGTRANPNEQFF
TGCAGCGTTGGGACTAGAGCTAACCCCAATGAGCAGTTCTTC
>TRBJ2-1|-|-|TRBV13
CATHPPRGGYNEQFF
TGTGCCACCCACCCCCCCCGGGGCGGCTACAATGAGCAGTTCTTC
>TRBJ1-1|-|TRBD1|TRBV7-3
CASSPGGTTGVATEAFF
TGTGCCAGCAGCCCGGGCGGGACCACAGGGGTCGCGACTGAAGCTTTCTTT